The clone carrying this TCR beta chain occurred many times. CDR1 and CDR2 from the germline V gene are PRHDT and FYEKMQ (reference sequence). The ends were cut back, 4 bases at V and 5 bases at J, with 19 bases in the middle. The CDR3 totals 16 residues. Naive CD8 T cells underwent sorting with the CD8+CD4-CCR7+CD45RA+ definition. It was with previously described methods and listed TCR primers that bulk TCR libraries were made. MiXCR, applied by TCRdb to the PCR reads, yields one record per CDR3 protein. The top ten hold approximately 1.5% of the sample, which has about 68,000 distinct CDR3 sequences, 15% to 20% seen once. The data derive from a study of molecular identifiers for immune sequencing clone quantification.

The sequence was collected from a human donor in good health. Some libraries in this study had Jurkat cell RNA spiked in. Sequenced material: naive CD8+ T cells from blood, with Jurkat cell RNA spiked in. As for subset: FACS-sorted CD8+CD4-CCR7+CD45RA+ naive T cells. The chain joins TRBV13 to TRBJ2-3, with D perhaps matching TRBD2 (5 bases). This CDR3 reads CASSSSPAALVDTQYF. Written as DNA, the CDR3 is TGTGCCAGCAGCTCGAGCCCAGCGGCCCTGGTAGATACGCAGTATTTT.